This T cell receptor beta chain stems from a study of T cell clonality in common variable immunodeficiency. This clone was detected ten times or more. Antigen: not known. Measured with immunoSEQ multiplex PCR; TCRdb has only the in-frame clones, and not every one. Recorded here are under 50,000 clones, none singletons. Study outcomes and limitations: T cell subpopulation sequencing would be needed to explain CVID clonality. Fewer deletions and N-nucleotide insertions were reportedly seen in common variable immunodeficiency TCR beta sequences.

The receptor was derived from a person aged 18 to 70 in good health. Sequencing was done on a sample of peripheral blood mononuclear cells.

CDR3 protein: CASSHDPGLDFSTDTQYF. The covered CDR3 bases are TGTGCCAGCAGTCACGACCCAGGCCTGGACTTTAGCACAGATACG. The chain has TRBV12-3 or TRBV12-4 and TRBJ2-3; maybe TRBD2 (5 bases). The read ends 3 residues before the CDR3 terminus; that terminus is restored from the germline J gene. V was cut by 5 bases and J by 0 bases, with 21 bases left in between. The CDR3 is 18 amino acids.